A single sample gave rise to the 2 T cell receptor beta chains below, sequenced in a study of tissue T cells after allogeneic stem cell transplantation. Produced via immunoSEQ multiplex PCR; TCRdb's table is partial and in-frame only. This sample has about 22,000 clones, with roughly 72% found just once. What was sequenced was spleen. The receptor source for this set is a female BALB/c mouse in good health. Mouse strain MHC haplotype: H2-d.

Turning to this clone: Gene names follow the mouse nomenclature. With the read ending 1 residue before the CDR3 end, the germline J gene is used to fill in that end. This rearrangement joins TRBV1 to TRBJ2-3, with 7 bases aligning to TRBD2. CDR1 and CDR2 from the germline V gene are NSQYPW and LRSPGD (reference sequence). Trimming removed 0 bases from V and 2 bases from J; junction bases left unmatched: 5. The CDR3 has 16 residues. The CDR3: CTCSADVGGIAETLYF. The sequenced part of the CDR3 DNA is TGCACCTGCAGTGCAGATGTGGGGGGAATTGCAGAAACGCTGTAT.

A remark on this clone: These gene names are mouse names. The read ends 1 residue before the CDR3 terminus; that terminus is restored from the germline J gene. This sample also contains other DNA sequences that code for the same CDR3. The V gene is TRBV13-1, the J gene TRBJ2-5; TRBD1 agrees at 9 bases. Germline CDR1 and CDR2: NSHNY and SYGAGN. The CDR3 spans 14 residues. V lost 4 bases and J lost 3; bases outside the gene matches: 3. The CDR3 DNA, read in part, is TGTGCCAGCAGTCCGGGACAGGGTCAAGACACCCAGTAC. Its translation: CASSPGQGQDTQY. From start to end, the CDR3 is CASSPGQGQDTQYF.